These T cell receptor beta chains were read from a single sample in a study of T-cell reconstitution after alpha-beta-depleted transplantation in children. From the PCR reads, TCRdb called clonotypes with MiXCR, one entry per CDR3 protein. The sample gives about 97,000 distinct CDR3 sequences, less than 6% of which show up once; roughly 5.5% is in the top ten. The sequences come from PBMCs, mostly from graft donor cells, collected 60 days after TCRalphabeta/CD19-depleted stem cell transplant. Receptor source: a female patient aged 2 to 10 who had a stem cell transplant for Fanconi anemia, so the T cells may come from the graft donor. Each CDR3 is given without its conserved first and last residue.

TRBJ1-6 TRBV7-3 ASSENRGSVSPLH
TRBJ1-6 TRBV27 ASTRAPILNSPLH
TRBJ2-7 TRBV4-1 ASSQGQRDEQY
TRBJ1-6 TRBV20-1 SARVQSSYNSPLH
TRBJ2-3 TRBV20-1 SARDRRAGTDTQY
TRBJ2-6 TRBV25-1 ASSSRQGTGANVLT
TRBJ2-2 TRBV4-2 ASSQEGDRDVGELF
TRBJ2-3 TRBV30 AWKGWLARTDTQY
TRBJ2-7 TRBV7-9 ASSRGTGGDEQY
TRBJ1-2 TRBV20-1 SASRGAHGYT
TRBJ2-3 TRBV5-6 ASSLVGPTDTQY
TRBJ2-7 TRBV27 ASSSFTSGSFYEQY
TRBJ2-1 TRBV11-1 ASSSYSSAGTGGDEQF
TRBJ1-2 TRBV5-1 ASSPLGYRSYT
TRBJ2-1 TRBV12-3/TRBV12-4 ASSSPDRVGNEQF
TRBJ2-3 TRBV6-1 ASSESLAGGTDTQY
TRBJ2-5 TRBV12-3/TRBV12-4 ASSRPGTGEETQY
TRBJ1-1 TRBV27 ASSLIGTGNTEAF
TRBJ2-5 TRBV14 ASSQDTVRRAY
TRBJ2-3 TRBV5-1 ASSSALGPVTDTQY
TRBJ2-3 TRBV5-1 ASSSLSRTEADTQY
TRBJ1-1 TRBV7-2 ASSLVGGDTEAF
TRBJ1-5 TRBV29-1 SVAMSSNQPQH
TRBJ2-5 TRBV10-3 AISRQQGVRETQY
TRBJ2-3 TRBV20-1 SARPSVKDTQY
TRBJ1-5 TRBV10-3 AISESGQGNQPQH
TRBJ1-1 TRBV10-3 AISGQGTTEAF
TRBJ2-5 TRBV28 ASSPGWGLETQY
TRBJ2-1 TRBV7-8 ASSDGLAFREQF
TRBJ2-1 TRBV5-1 ASSEDRYNEQF
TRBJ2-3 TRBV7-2 ASSLARGVKDTQY
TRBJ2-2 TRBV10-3 AISKNGDSRTGELF
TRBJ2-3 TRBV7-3 ASSYHSTDTQY